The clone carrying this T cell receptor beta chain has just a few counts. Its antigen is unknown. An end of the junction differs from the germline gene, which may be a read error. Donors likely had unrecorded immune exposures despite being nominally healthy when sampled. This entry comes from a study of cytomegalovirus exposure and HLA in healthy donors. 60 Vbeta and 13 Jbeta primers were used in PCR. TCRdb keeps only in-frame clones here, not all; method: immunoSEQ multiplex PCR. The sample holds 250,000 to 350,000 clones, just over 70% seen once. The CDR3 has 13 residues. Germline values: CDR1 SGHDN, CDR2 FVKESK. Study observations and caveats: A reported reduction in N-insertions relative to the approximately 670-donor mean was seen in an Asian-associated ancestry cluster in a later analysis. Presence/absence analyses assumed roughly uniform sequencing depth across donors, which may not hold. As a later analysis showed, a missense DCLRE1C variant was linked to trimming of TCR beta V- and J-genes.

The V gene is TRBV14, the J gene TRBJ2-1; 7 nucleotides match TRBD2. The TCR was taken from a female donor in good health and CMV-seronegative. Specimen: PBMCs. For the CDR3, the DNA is TGTGCCAGCAGCCCCACCCCGGGGACTACCATGATCTTC. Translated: CASSPTPGTTMIF. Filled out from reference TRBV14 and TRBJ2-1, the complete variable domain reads EAGVTQFPSHSVIEKGQTVTLRCDPISGHDNLYWYRRVMGKEIKFLLHFVKESKQDESGMPNNRFLAERTGGTYSTLKVQPAELEDSGVYFCASSPTPGTTMIFGPGTRLTVL.